This T cell receptor beta chain was identified during a study of blood T cell repertoires in COVID-19. Study summary: Acute and convalescent COVID-19 specimens originated in the United States, Italy and Spain.

The ends lost 1 base at V and 3 bases at J; junction bases unmatched: 9. Germline-derived CDR1 and CDR2 are LGHNA and YSLEER. This CDR3 has 17 residues. Assay used: immunoSEQ multiplex PCR; TCRdb lists only in-frame clones, some missing. The sample contains 67,000 or so clones, around 84% of which appear only once. Sequenced: peripheral blood. The chain recombines TRBV4-3 with TRBJ2-1; TRBD2 agrees at 7 bases. The clonotype was recovered from a woman aged 70-85 years with acute or convalescent COVID-19. The CDR3 reads CASSQGFTSDDYNEQFF. In DNA, the CDR3 is TGCGCCAGCAGCCAAGGGTTCACTAGCGACGACTACAATGAGCAGTTCTTC.